This T cell receptor beta chain was observed in a study of blood T cells in healthy people across ages. Primers used in a second PCR of about 6 to 12 cycles were a sample-barcoded 5' primer and a J-beta primer mix. Tags on each cDNA molecule came from a template-switch adaptor with 12 random nucleotides. TCRdb re-called the 5' RACE reads with MiXCR, one entry per CDR3 protein. The table includes hundreds of thousands of distinct CDR3 sequences, around 52% detected once. In its sample, this clonotype was seen many times. Drawn from each donor were roughly 10 milliliters of peripheral blood. The amount of total RNA extracted per sample was at least 5.5 micrograms. This CDR3 is 16 amino acids long. V dropped 1 base and J dropped 6; count of bases not matched to a gene: 9. Germline CDR1 and CDR2: DFQATT and SNEGSKA (reference sequence).

Sequenced input: blood. This sequence joins TRBV20-1 and TRBJ2-3; 11 nucleotides match TRBD2. The sequence was collected from a woman older than 75 in good health. CDR3 coding DNA: TGCAGTGCTAGAGTCTCTAGCGGGGGGAAAAAGGATACGCAGTATTTT. It encodes CSARVSSGGKKDTQYF.